Listed below are T cell receptor beta chains from one sample, sequenced in a study of shared clonotypes between healthy human individuals. Profiling relied on immunoSEQ multiplex PCR, and the TCRdb table lists in-frame clones only, not all of them. The sample carries roughly 2,000,000 clones, just over 90% recorded once. Specimen: naive CD8+ T cells from PBMCs. The receptor source for this set is a young man in good health. Some clones in this sample may be carry-over from other donors' samples. The CDR3 runs from the conserved cysteine through the conserved F or W.

>TRBJ2-7|TRBV25-1
CASSSSGIYEQYF
>TRBJ1-5|TRBV19
CASSIIGGQPQHF
>TRBJ2-7|TRBV27
CASTQMGLKPYEQYF
>TRBJ2-2|TRBV25-1
CASSEGQANTGELFF
>TRBJ2-5|TRBV7-9
CASSPTDREQETQYF
>TRBJ2-1|TRBV5-4
CASSPGLDPGEQFF
>TRBJ1-2|TRBV27
CASSLSYNNYGYTF
>TRBJ2-1|TRBV9
CASSVVSGTSAHYNEQFF
>TRBJ2-2|TRBV5-4
CASSWGTSLSYHTGELFF
>TRBJ1-2|TRBV6-5
CASSFSGGHGYTF
>TRBJ1-1|TRBV9
CASSVVSEKMNTEAFF
>TRBJ1-5|TRBV19
CASSIRDSYQPQHF
>TRBJ2-7|TRBV28
CASSTQSRNVVGLFYEQYF
>TRBJ1-2|TRBV4-3
CASSQDADSDGYTF
>TRBJ1-5|TRBV27
CASSFLGQGGNQPQHF
>TRBJ2-2|TRBV7-9
CASSDQLAGDPGELFF
>TRBJ2-7|TRBV6-5
CASSRQATYEQYF
>TRBJ2-2|TRBV19
CASSTGTSGAGELFF
>TRBJ1-4|TRBV9
CASSATGTRGEKLFF
>TRBJ2-7|TRBV27
CASRPSPGDGVYEQYF
>TRBJ1-2|TRBV6-4
CASSAYGSSAWGSNYGYTF
>TRBJ1-1|TRBV30
CAWSLRAYTEAFF
>TRBJ2-7|TRBV7-6
CASSLVALAGDVEQYF
>TRBJ2-3|TRBV5-1
CASSLVGGGDTQYF
>TRBJ2-1|TRBV10-1
CASSETWDGNNEQFF
>TRBJ2-1|TRBV27
CASSPPYLLGDNEQFF
>TRBJ2-3|TRBV13
CASSLGQSGRATDTQYF
>TRBJ2-7|TRBV9
CASSPLRQGANEQYF
>TRBJ2-3|TRBV4-3
CASSQLTGVSTDTQYF
>TRBJ2-7|TRBV28
CASSPVLRGLYEQYF
>TRBJ2-4|TRBV27
CASSFNSLLAKNIQYF
>TRBJ2-3|TRBV28
CASSAVTNRDRRYTDTQYF
>TRBJ1-5|TRBV4-1
CASSPDRGGWPQHF
>TRBJ1-1|TRBV27
CASSSTLPGNTEAFF
>TRBJ2-7|TRBV7-9
CASRRAQTYEQYF
>TRBJ2-1|TRBV9
CASSLAGRGEQFF
>TRBJ2-7|TRBV18
CASSPSDRTYEQYF
>TRBJ1-1|TRBV7-2
CASSLNRGPQTEAFF
>TRBJ1-1|TRBV27
CASGELSDTEAFF
>TRBJ2-7|TRBV28
CASSFPGSYEQYF
>TRBJ1-4|TRBV7-9
CASSRGLNRAPNEKLFF
>TRBJ1-2|TRBV6-5
CASSPGPGNYGYTF
>TRBJ2-7|TRBV7-9
CASSYGGDEQYF
>TRBJ1-1|TRBV5-1
CASRLTGGNMNTEAFF
>TRBJ2-3|TRBV7-3
CASSLKTRAFTSTDTQYF
>TRBJ2-7|TRBV10-1
CASSASESGTSEQYF
>TRBJ2-7|TRBV6-5
CASSYGARPLNEQYF
>TRBJ2-4|TRBV29-1
CSVGSHQESLAKNIQYF
>TRBJ2-7|TRBV19
CASSIDLTGTNYEQYF
>TRBJ1-3|TRBV6-6
CASSYDRESSGNTIYF
>TRBJ2-7|TRBV5-1
CASSFGGTGDEQYF
>TRBJ2-7|TRBV27
CASSPGGEQYF
>TRBJ1-5|TRBV28
CASSLDQPQHF
>TRBJ2-7|TRBV7-6
CASSLLGQPYEQYF
>TRBJ2-3|TRBV29-1
CSVEADTQYF
>TRBJ2-5|TRBV6-6
CASTSGGETQYF
>TRBJ2-5|TRBV9
CASSMGREETQYF